This TCR beta chain comes out of a study of CD8+ T cells in alopecia areata. Extraction of RNA preceded its reverse transcription into cDNA, which served as the sequencing template. Using immunoSEQ multiplex PCR, the repertoire was profiled, and TCRdb retains in-frame clones only, with some absent. The sample lists about 110,000 clones; approximately 50% were seen once. The CDR3 loop spans 16 amino acids. Trimming pared 6 bases from V and 0 bases from J, leaving 18 bases between. The germline V gene encodes CDR1 MDHEN and CDR2 SYDVKM. Sequencing was done on a sample of NKG2D-low CD8+ T cells sorted from blood. This receptor was identified in a human donor with alopecia areata. The chain joins TRBV28 to TRBJ2-7; weak D call: TRBD2 (6 bases). CDR3 sequence reads: CASSLRRDGLSYEQYF. The CDR3 coding sequence is TGTGCCAGCAGCCTTAGGCGGGACGGACTCTCCTACGAGCAGTACTTC.